This TCR beta chain is drawn from a study of PD-1 blockade in classical Hodgkin lymphoma. General study results and limits: Why the repertoires differ is still unclear, perhaps disease activity or prior therapy.

The data were produced by immunoSEQ multiplex PCR, yet TCRdb's version contains in-frame clones alone and is incomplete. The data contain more than 10,000 clones, approximately 79% of them seen just once; the ten biggest clones take up roughly 25%. To note about this clone: Its antigen is not identified.

Every patient was affected by relapse after autologous stem cell transplantation, while exposure to brentuximab vedotin was not uniform. Per germline, CDR1 MNHNS and CDR2 SASEGT. The CDR3 is 13 amino acids. The V and J ends lost 11 bases and 4 bases respectively, with 18 bases between them. This receptor was taken from a human donor with classical Hodgkin lymphoma. The source material was peripheral blood mononuclear cells (PBMCs), sampled at baseline. J is TRBJ2-7 and V is TRBV6-1; D gene ambiguous. This CDR3 reads CAASWGGDYEQYF. CDR3 coding DNA: TGTGCCGCCAGCTGGGGTGGAGATTACGAGCAGTACTTC.